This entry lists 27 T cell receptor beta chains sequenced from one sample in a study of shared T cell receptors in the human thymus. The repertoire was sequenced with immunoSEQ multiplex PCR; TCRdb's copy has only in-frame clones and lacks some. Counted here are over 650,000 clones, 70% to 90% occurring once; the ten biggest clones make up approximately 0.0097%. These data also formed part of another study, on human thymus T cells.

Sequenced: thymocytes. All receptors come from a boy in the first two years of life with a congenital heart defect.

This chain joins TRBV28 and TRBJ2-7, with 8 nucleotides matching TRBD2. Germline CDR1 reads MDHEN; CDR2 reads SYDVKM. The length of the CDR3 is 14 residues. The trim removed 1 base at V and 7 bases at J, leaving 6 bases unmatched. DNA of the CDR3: TGTGCCAGCAGTTTATCCATAGCGGGGAGGGAGCAGTACTTC. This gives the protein CASSLSIAGREQYF.

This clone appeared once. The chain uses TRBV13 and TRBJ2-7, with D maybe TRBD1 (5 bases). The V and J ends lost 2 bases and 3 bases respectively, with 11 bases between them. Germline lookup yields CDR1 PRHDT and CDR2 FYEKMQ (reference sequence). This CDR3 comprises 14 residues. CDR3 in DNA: TGTGCCAGCAGCTTAAAAGGACACGACTACGAGCAGTACTTC. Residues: CASSLKGHDYEQYF. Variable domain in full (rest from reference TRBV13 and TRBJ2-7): AAGVIQSPRHLIKEKRETATLKCYPIPRHDTVYWYQQGPGQDPQFLISFYEKMQSDKGSIPDRFSAQQFSDYHSELNMSSLELGDSALYFCASSLKGHDYEQYFGPGTRLTVT.

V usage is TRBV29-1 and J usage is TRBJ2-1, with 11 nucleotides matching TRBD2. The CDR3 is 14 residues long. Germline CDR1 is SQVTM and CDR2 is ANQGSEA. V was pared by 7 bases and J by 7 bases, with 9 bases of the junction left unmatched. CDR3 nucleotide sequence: TGCAGCGCCGCGGGACTAGCGGCCTTAAATGAGCAGTTCTTC. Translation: CSAAGLAALNEQFF.

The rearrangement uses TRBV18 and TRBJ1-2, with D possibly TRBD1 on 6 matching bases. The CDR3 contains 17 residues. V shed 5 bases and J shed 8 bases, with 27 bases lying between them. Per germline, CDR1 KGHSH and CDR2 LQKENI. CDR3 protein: CASSWSGNRSRTEGYTF. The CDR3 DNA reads TGTGCCAGCTCATGGTCGGGTAATCGCAGCCGGACAGAAGGCTACACCTTC.

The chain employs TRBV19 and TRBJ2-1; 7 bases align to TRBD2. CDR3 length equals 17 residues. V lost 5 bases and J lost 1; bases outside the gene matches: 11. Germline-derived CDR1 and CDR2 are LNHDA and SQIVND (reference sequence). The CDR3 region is CASSEGWRGGSYNEQFF. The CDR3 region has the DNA TGTGCCAGTAGTGAGGGCTGGCGGGGAGGGTCCTACAATGAGCAGTTCTTC.

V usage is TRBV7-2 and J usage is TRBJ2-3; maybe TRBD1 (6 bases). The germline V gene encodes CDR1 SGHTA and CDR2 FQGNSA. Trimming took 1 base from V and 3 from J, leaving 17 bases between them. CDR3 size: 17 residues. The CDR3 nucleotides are TGTGCCAGCAGCTTAGGACTCCGGGACATGAGGACAGATACGCAGTATTTT. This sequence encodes CASSLGLRDMRTDTQYF.

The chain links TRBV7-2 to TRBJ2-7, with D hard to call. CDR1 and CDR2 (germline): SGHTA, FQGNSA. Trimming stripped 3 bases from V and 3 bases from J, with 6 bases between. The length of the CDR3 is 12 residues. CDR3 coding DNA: TGTGCCAGCAGCTTTGAGCGCTACGAGCAGTACTTC. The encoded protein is CASSFERYEQYF.

The CDR3 here is CASSSPAYEQYF. DNA of the CDR3: TGTGCCAGCAGCTCCCCAGCCTACGAGCAGTACTTC. The rearrangement links TRBV5-6 to TRBJ2-7; the D is unclear. In germline, CDR1 is SGHDT, CDR2 YYEEEE. The V gene lost 3 bases and the J gene lost 2 bases, with 6 bases spanning the gap. CDR3 length equals 12 residues.

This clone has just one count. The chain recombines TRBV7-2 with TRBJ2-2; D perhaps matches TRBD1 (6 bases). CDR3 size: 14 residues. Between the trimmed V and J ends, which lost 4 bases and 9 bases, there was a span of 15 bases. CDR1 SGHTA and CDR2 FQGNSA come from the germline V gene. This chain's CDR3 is CASSSWTETRELFF. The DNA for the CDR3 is TGTGCCAGCAGCTCTTGGACAGAGACCAGGGAGCTGTTTTTT.

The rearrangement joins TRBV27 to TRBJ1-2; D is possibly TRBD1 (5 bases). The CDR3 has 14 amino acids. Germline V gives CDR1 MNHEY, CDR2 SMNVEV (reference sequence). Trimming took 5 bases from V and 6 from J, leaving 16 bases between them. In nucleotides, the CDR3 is TGTGCCAGCAGTACTATACCCAGGGTTAATGGCTACACCTTC. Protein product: CASSTIPRVNGYTF.

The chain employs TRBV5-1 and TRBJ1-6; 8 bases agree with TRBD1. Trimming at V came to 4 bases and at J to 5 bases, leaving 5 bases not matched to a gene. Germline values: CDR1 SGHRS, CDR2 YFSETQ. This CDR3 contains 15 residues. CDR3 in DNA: TGCGCCAGCAGCCCCCGGACAGGGAATAATTCACCCCTCCACTTT. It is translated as CASSPRTGNNSPLHF. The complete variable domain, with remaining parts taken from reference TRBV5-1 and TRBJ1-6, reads KAGVTQTPRYLIKTRGQQVTLSCSPISGHRSVSWYQQTPGQGLQFLFEYFSETQRNKGNFPGRFSGRQFSNSRSEMNVSTLELGDSALYLCASSPRTGNNSPLHFGNGTRLTVT.

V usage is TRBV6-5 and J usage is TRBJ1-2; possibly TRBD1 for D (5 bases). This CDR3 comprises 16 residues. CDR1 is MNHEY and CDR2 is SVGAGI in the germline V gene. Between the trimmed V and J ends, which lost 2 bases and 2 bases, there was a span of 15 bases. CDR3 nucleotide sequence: TGTGCCAGCAGTTACGTCCCCCCGTCAGGGAACTATGGCTACACCTTC. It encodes CASSYVPPSGNYGYTF.

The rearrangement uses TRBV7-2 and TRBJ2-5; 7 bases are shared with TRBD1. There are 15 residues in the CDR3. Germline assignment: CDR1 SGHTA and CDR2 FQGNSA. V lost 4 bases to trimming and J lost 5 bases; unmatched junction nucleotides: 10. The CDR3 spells CASSSRQGTGETQYF. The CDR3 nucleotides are TGTGCCAGCAGCTCCCGACAGGGTACCGGGGAGACCCAGTACTTC. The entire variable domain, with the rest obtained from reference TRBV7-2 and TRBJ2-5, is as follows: GAGVSQSPSNKVTEKGKDVELRCDPISGHTALYWYRQSLGQGLEFLIYFQGNSAPDKSGLPSDRFSAERTGGSVSTLTIQRTQQEDSAVYLCASSSRQGTGETQYFGPGTRLLVL.

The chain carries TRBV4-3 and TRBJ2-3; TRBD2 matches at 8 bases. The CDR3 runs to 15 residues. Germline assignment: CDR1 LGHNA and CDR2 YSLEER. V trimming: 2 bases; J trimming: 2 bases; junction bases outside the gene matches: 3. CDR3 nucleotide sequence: TGCGCCAGCAGCCAAACTAGCGGACCCACAGATACGCAGTATTTT. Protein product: CASSQTSGPTDTQYF.

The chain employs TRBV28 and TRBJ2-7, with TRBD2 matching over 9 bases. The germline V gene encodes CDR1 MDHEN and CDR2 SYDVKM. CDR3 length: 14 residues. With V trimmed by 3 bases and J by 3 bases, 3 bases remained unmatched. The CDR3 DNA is TGTGCCAGCAGTTTCGGCGGGAGGGGCTACGAGCAGTACTTC. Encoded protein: CASSFGGRGYEQYF.

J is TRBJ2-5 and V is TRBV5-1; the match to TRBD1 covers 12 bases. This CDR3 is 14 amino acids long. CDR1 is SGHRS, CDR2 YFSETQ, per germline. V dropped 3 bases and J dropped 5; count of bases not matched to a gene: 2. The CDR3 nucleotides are TGCGCCAGCAGCTGGGACAGGGGGCCGGAGACCCAGTACTTC. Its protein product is CASSWDRGPETQYF.

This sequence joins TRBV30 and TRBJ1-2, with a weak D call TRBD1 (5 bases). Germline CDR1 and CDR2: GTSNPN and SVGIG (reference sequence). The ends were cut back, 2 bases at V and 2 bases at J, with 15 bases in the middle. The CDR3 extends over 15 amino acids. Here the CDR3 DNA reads TGTGCCTGGAGTCTTGTCAGGGTCCCGAACTATGGCTACACCTTC. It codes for CAWSLVRVPNYGYTF. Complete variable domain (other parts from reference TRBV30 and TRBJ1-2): SQTIHQWPATLVQPVGSPLSLECTVEGTSNPNLYWYRQAAGRGLQLLFYSVGIGQISSEVPQNLSASRPQDRQFILSSKKLLLSDSGFYLCAWSLVRVPNYGYTFGSGTRLTVV.

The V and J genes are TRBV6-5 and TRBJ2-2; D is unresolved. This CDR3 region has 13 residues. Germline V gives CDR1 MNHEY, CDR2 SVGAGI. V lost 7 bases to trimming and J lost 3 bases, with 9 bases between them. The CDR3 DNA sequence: TGTGCCAGCATCAACTCGGACACCGGGGAGCTGTTTTTT. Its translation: CASINSDTGELFF.

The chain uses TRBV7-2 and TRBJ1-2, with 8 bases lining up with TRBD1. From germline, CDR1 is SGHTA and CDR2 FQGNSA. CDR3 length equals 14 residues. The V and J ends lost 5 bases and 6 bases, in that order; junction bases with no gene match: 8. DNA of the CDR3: TGTGCCAGCAGCCACCGGACAGGGAATAATGGCTACACCTTC. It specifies CASSHRTGNNGYTF.

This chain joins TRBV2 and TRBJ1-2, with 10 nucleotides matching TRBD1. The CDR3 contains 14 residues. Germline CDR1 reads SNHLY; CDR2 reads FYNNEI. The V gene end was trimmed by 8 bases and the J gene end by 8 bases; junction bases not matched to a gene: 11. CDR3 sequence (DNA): TGTGCCAGCTTCGAACCGGGACAGGGGCTGGGCTACACCTTC. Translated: CASFEPGQGLGYTF.

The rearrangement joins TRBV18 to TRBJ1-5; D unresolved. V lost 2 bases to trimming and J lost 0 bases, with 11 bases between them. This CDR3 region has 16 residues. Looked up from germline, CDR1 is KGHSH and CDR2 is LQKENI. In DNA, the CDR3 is TGTGCCAGCTCACCAAGTCAGGAATATAGCAATCAGCCCCAGCATTTT. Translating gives CASSPSQEYSNQPQHF.

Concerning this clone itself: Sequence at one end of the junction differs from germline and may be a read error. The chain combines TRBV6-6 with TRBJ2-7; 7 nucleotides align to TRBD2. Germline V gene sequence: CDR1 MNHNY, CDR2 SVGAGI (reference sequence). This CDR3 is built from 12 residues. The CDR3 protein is CASSPRDGRIFF. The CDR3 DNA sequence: TGTGCCAGCAGTCCGCGGGACGGGAGGATCTTCTTC.

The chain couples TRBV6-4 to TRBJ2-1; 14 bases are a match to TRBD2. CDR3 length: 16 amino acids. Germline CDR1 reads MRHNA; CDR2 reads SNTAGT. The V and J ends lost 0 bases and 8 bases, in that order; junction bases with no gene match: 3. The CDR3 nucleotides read TGTGCCAGCAGTGACTCGGGGACTAGCGGGGGTGATGAGCAGTTCTTC. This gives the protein CASSDSGTSGGDEQFF.

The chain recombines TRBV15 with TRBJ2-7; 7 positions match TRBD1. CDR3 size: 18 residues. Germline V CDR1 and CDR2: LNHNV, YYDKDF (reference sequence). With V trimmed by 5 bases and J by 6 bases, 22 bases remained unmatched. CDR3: CATSSRGGIPREISEQYF. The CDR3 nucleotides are TGTGCCACCAGCTCCCGAGGGGGCATCCCTCGGGAAATATCCGAGCAGTACTTC.

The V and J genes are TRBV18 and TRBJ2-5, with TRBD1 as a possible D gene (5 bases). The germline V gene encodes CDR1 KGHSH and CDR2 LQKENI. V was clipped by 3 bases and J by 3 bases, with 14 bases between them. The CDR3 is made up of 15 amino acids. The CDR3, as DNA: TGTGCCAGCTCACCCGTTGGTCAGGGCGAAGAGACCCAGTACTTC. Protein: CASSPVGQGEETQYF.

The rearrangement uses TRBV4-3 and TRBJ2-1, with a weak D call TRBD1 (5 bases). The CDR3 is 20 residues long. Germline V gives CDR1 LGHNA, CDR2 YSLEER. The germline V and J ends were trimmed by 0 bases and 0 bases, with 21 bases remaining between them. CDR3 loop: CASSQEVFGQTQSSYNEQFF. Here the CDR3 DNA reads TGCGCCAGCAGCCAAGAAGTGTTCGGACAAACCCAGAGCTCCTACAATGAGCAGTTCTTC.

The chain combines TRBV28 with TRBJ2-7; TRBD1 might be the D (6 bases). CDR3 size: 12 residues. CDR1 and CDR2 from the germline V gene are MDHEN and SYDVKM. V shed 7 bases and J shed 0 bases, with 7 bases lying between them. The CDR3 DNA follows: TGTGCCAGCAAGGGGGTCTCCTACGAGCAGTACTTC. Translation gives CASKGVSYEQYF.